These 19 T cell receptor beta chains originate from one sample sequenced in a study of T cells after yellow fever vaccination. TCRdb called the 5' RACE reads again in MiXCR, with one record for every CDR3 protein. The repertoire includes hundreds of thousands of distinct CDR3 sequences, roughly 12% of them detected once, and around 14% sits in the top ten. The sample was PBMCs, taken on the day of the yellow fever booster vaccination. All receptors come from a man aged 30 to 39 who received the YFV17D yellow fever vaccine.

The sample holds many counts of this clonotype. The V and J genes are TRBV7-2 and TRBJ2-3, with 9 bases identical to TRBD1. The trim removed 5 bases at V and 2 bases at J, leaving 8 bases unmatched. This CDR3 is 16 amino acids long. Germline CDR1 SGHTA, CDR2 FQGNSA. DNA for the CDR3: TGTGCCAGCAGCCCCGCCGGGACAGGGAACACAGATACGCAGTATTTT. Protein sequence: CASSPAGTGNTDTQYF.

This clonotype showed up just a few times. The CDR3 bases are TGCAGTGCTAGAGGGGACGGAGACAATGAGCAGTTCTTC. Its translation: CSARGDGDNEQFF. The V call is TRBV20-1, the J call TRBJ2-1; D assignment may be TRBD1 or TRBD2 (5 bases each). Germline V gene lookup returns CDR1 DFQATT and CDR2 SNEGSKA (reference sequence). Trimming took off 1 base at V and 5 bases at J, with 9 bases between the two ends. The CDR3 spans 13 residues.

This clonotype was counted a few times. The V and J genes are TRBV7-2 and TRBJ2-2, with D uncertain. The germline V gene has CDR1 SGHTA and CDR2 FQGNSA. Trimming cost V 4 bases and J 5 bases, with 8 bases left between them. The CDR3 is made up of 13 amino acids. The CDR3 DNA reads TGTGCCAGCAGCTCATATTCTACCGGGGAGCTGTTTTTT. Protein sequence: CASSSYSTGELFF.

Remarks on this clonotype: Mismatch with germline at one junction end may stem from a read error. The genes are TRBV7-2 and TRBJ2-7; TRBD2 matches at 9 bases. The CDR3 is 14 residues long. Germline V gene sequence: CDR1 SGHTA, CDR2 FQGNSA. The CDR3 sequence is CASSYGTSSHEQYF. CDR3 in DNA: TGTGCCAGCAGCTACGGGACTAGCTCCCACGAGCAGTACTTC.

The sample holds a few counts of this clonotype. V and J are TRBV2 and TRBJ1-5; D may be TRBD1 (5 bases). Germline loops: CDR1 SNHLY, CDR2 FYNNEI. Trimming pared 9 bases from V and 2 bases from J, leaving 8 bases between. The CDR3 is 12 residues long. The CDR3 DNA follows: TGTGCCAGGGGGCTGGGCAATCAGCCCCAGCATTTT. Its translation is CARGLGNQPQHF.

The chain recombines TRBV30 with TRBJ2-1, with TRBD2 identical over 7 bases. The CDR3 is 12 residues long. After removal of 1 base from V and 10 bases from J, the junction contained 4 bases not matched to a gene. The germline V gene encodes CDR1 GTSNPN and CDR2 SVGIG (reference sequence). In nucleotides, the CDR3 is TGTGCCTGGAGTGCCTCACTAGCGGAGCAGTTCTTC. Translated, it gives CAWSASLAEQFF.

The chain joins TRBV12-3 or TRBV12-4 to TRBJ1-5; D is possibly TRBD1 (6 bases). Trimming took off 4 bases at V and 4 bases at J, with 11 bases between the two ends. The length of the CDR3 is 14 residues. CDR3 sequence reads: CASSSTGKNQPQHF. The CDR3 nucleotides are TGTGCCAGCAGTTCCACAGGGAAAAATCAGCCCCAGCATTTT.

V is TRBV6-2 or TRBV6-3 and J is TRBJ1-5; no firm D call. CDR1 and CDR2 from the germline V gene are MNHEY and SVGEGT. V lost 9 bases to trimming and J lost 3 bases, with 15 bases between them. The CDR3 consists of 14 residues. CDR3 sequence reads: CASTPARVNQPQHF. As DNA, the CDR3 is TGTGCCAGTACTCCCGCGAGAGTCAATCAGCCCCAGCATTTT.

The rearrangement uses TRBV20-1 and TRBJ2-3; 7 bases are shared with TRBD2. This CDR3 is 12 amino acids long. V lost 6 bases to trimming and J lost 4 bases; unmatched junction nucleotides: 4. Germline CDR1 reads DFQATT; CDR2 reads SNEGSKA (reference sequence). CDR3 loop: CSAKRDPDTQYF. CDR3 DNA: TGCAGTGCAAAGCGGGACCCAGATACGCAGTATTTT.

The chain combines TRBV5-1 with TRBJ2-7, with 8 bases aligning to TRBD2. The J segment lost 2 bases and the V segment lost 0 bases, leaving 10 bases of the junction unmatched. Germline assignment: CDR1 SGHRS and CDR2 YFSETQ. This CDR3 contains 17 residues. DNA for the CDR3: TGCGCCAGCAGCTTGGGGTGGATGGCGGGAGGAACCTACGAGCAGTACTTC. Encoded protein: CASSLGWMAGGTYEQYF. Filled out from reference TRBV5-1 and TRBJ2-7, the complete variable domain reads KAGVTQTPRYLIKTRGQQVTLSCSPISGHRSVSWYQQTPGQGLQFLFEYFSETQRNKGNFPGRFSGRQFSNSRSEMNVSTLELGDSALYLCASSLGWMAGGTYEQYFGPGTRLTVT.

This clonotype showed up just a few times. The chain combines TRBV6-5 with TRBJ2-5, with a possible D match to TRBD1 (6 bases). Between the trimmed V and J ends, which lost 0 bases and 1 base, there was a span of 15 bases. Germline V CDR1 and CDR2: MNHEY, SVGAGI. The CDR3 runs to 17 residues. The CDR3 protein is CASSYSIPGQTQETQYF. In DNA, the CDR3 is TGTGCCAGCAGTTACTCGATACCCGGACAGACCCAAGAGACCCAGTACTTC.

This clonotype was counted a few times. V and J are TRBV20-1 and TRBJ2-3; a weak D match, TRBD1 (6 bases). Germline CDR1 and CDR2: DFQATT and SNEGSKA (reference sequence). The V end was cut by 3 bases, the J end by 5 bases, with 15 bases between. The CDR3 covers 14 residues. CDR3 region: CSARQGHPQDTQYF. DNA of the CDR3: TGCAGTGCTAGGCAGGGGCACCCTCAAGATACGCAGTATTTT.

This chain connects TRBV30 to TRBJ2-3; TRBD1 might be the D (6 bases). This CDR3 has 14 residues. Per the germline V gene, CDR1 is GTSNPN and CDR2 is SVGIG (reference sequence). Deletions cut 5 bases from V and 0 bases from J, with 12 bases between. The CDR3 nucleotides are TGTGCCTGGGGACAGTCCCCTAGCACAGATACGCAGTATTTT. This encodes CAWGQSPSTDTQYF. The entire variable domain, with the rest obtained from reference TRBV30 and TRBJ2-3, is as follows: SQTIHQWPATLVQPVGSPLSLECTVEGTSNPNLYWYRQAAGRGLQLLFYSVGIGQISSEVPQNLSASRPQDRQFILSSKKLLLSDSGFYLCAWGQSPSTDTQYFGPGTRLTVL.

This clonotype was counted at least ten times. The chain couples TRBV28 to TRBJ2-3, with no clear D. This CDR3 contains 13 residues. V gave up 6 bases and J gave up 6 bases, with 13 bases separating them. The germline CDR1 and CDR2 sequences are MDHEN and SYDVKM. CDR3: CASSPDQFDTQYF. For the CDR3, the DNA is TGTGCCAGCAGCCCGGACCAATTCGATACGCAGTATTTT.

This clonotype was seen only a few times. This chain connects TRBV5-6 to TRBJ1-1, with D tentatively TRBD1 (5 bases). Looked up from germline, CDR1 is SGHDT and CDR2 is YYEEEE. The germline V and J ends were trimmed by 2 bases and 1 base, with 15 bases remaining between them. This CDR3 has 16 amino acids. CDR3 in DNA: TGTGCCAGCAGCTTAAGGCGGACCGACAGGAACACTGAAGCTTTCTTT. Translating gives CASSLRRTDRNTEAFF.

The rearrangement uses TRBV6-5 and TRBJ2-4; 12 bases agree with TRBD2. The CDR3 is 16 amino acids. CDR1 is MNHEY and CDR2 is SVGAGI in the germline V gene. The junction had 10 bases not matched to a gene; V was cut back by 5 bases and J by 8 bases. CDR3 nucleotides: TGTGCCAGCAGTAGCCGACTAGCGGGAGCGATGCACATTCAGTACTTC. Encoded protein: CASSSRLAGAMHIQYF.

V usage is TRBV7-9 and J usage is TRBJ1-1; 12 bases agree with TRBD1. The CDR3 runs 16 residues. Germline CDR1 SEHNR, CDR2 FQNEAQ (reference sequence). Trimming took 5 bases from V and 4 from J; bases not matched to a gene: 8. The CDR3 sequence is CASSQGQGALGTEAFF. The CDR3 DNA is TGTGCCAGCAGCCAGGGACAGGGGGCTTTGGGCACTGAAGCTTTCTTT.

J is TRBJ2-2 and V is TRBV9, with D hard to call. CDR1 and CDR2 (germline): SGDLS, YYNGEE. V lost 2 bases, J lost 2 bases, and 13 bases lay in between. This CDR3 is built from 16 residues. CDR3 DNA: TGTGCCAGCAGCGTTAGCACTGTGCTAAACACCGGGGAGCTGTTTTTT. Amino acid sequence: CASSVSTVLNTGELFF.

The sample holds one count of this clonotype. This may arise from a read error, as a much more abundant clone is one base away. The chain combines TRBV29-1 with TRBJ2-5; D perhaps matches TRBD1 (6 bases). CDR3 length: 12 residues. Per germline, CDR1 SQVTM and CDR2 ANQGSEA. The V end lost 6 bases, the J end lost 5 bases, and 13 bases lay between the germline ends. CDR3: CSVGRGMETQYF. The CDR3 DNA sequence: TGCAGCGTGGGCAGGGGTATGGAGACCCAGTACTTC. The variable domain in full, completed from reference TRBV29-1 and TRBJ2-5, reads SAVISQKPSRDICQRGTSLTIQCQVDSQVTMMFWYRQQPGQSLTLIATANQGSEATYESGFVIDKFPISRPNLTFSTLTVSNMSPEDSSIYLCSVGRGMETQYFGPGTRLLVL.